This T cell receptor (beta chain) was sequenced for a study of T cells in localized non-small cell lung cancer. Study findings and constraints: Elevated blood T cell density was associated with longer overall survival. Uninvolved nearby lung showed the greatest T cell clonality, exceeding that found in tumor. The study detected a median about 60 of the top 100 tumor clones in adjacent lung. Heterogeneity within the tumor remains possible, as just one region underwent sequencing.

In regard to this clone: Its specificity is unknown.

Profiled with immunoSEQ multiplex PCR; TCRdb holds only in-frame clones, not every one. The table lists tens of thousands of clones, approximately 85% of them singletons. Germline V gives CDR1 SGDLS, CDR2 YYNGEE. The CDR3 runs to 13 residues. Trimming shortened V by 0 bases and J by 0 bases, and 3 bases separated the two germline ends. This material consisted of peripheral blood, taken before any cancer treatment. The chain recombines TRBV9 with TRBJ1-2; D gene ambiguous. The clonotype was recovered from a female donor over 55 with stage I lung adenocarcinoma. The DNA of the CDR3 is TGTGCCAGCAGCGTAGTATCTAACTATGGCTACACCTTC. Protein: CASSVVSNYGYTF.